The 19 T cell receptor beta chains listed next were all sequenced from one sample in a study of blood T cell repertoires in COVID-19. Sequencing was performed with immunoSEQ multiplex PCR; in TCRdb, only in-frame clones are kept and a portion is missing. The sample shows fewer than 500,000 clones, roughly 88% of them seen only once. Material for sequencing was peripheral blood. The receptors shown here come from a woman in her twenties or thirties with active or convalescent COVID-19.

The chain combines TRBV27 with TRBJ1-4; 9 bases line up with TRBD1. Unmatched junction bases numbered 7, after V lost 5 bases and J lost 6 bases. Germline values: CDR1 MNHEY, CDR2 SMNVEV (reference sequence). The CDR3 is 15 residues long. The CDR3 reads CASSRRDRVHEKLFF. CDR3 nucleotide sequence: TGTGCCAGCAGTCGCCGGGACAGGGTTCATGAAAAACTGTTTTTT.

This clone appeared once. CDR3 sequence: CASCIFVIGGSTEAFF. The CDR3 DNA reads as TGTGCCAGCTGCATTTTTGTAATTGGGGGCAGCACTGAAGCTTTCTTT. The chain carries TRBV18 and TRBJ1-1, with D perhaps matching TRBD1 (6 bases). The CDR3 is 16 residues long. CDR1 and CDR2 (germline): KGHSH, LQKENI. The V end lost 7 bases, the J end lost 4 bases, and 22 bases lay between the germline ends.

This chain links TRBV6-5 with TRBJ1-4; D gene ambiguous. The CDR3 is 13 residues long. V gave up 6 bases and J gave up 6 bases, with 11 bases separating them. Germline assignment: CDR1 MNHEY and CDR2 SVGAGI. CDR3 protein: CASSSWPYEKLFF. The CDR3 nucleotides are TGTGCCAGCAGCTCTTGGCCCTATGAAAAACTGTTTTTT.

The V call is TRBV2, the J call TRBJ2-3; 8 nucleotides agree with TRBD2. This CDR3 is built from 16 residues. The germline CDR1 and CDR2 sequences are SNHLY and FYNNEI. Trimming took 5 bases from V and 0 from J; bases not matched to a gene: 7. In DNA form, the CDR3 reads TGTGCCAGCAGTAACCCTAAGCGGGAGAGCACAGATACGCAGTATTTT. Amino acid sequence: CASSNPKRESTDTQYF.

This chain uses TRBV5-4 with TRBJ1-2; 8 bases agree with TRBD1. Looked up from germline, CDR1 is SGHNT and CDR2 is YYREEE (reference sequence). V gave up 7 bases and J gave up 0 bases; unmatched junction bases: 11. The CDR3 sequence is 16 residues long. The CDR3 nucleotides read TGTGCCAGCTCTCATCAGGGGGCGCAGGCTAACTATGGCTACACCTTC. Its translation is CASSHQGAQANYGYTF. The complete variable domain, with remaining parts taken from reference TRBV5-4 and TRBJ1-2, reads ETGVTQSPTHLIKTRGQQVTLRCSSQSGHNTVSWYQQALGQGPQFIFQYYREEENGRGNFPPRFSGLQFPNYSSELNVNALELDDSALYLCASSHQGAQANYGYTFGSGTRLTVV.

The chain has TRBV7-9 and TRBJ1-6; D is undetermined. The CDR3 extends over 15 amino acids. V was trimmed by 3 bases and J by 8 bases, leaving 14 bases between them. The germline gives CDR1 SEHNR, CDR2 FQNEAQ (reference sequence). The CDR3 nucleotides read TGTGCCAGCAGCTTTAGCCGCGTGGCTGATTCACCCCTCCACTTT. The encoded protein is CASSFSRVADSPLHF.

The rearrangement joins TRBV4-2 to TRBJ1-2; 7 bases are a match to TRBD1. V was pared by 4 bases and J by 3 bases, with 8 bases of the junction left unmatched. The CDR3 consists of 15 residues. CDR1 and CDR2 (germline): LGHNA, YNFKEQ. In DNA, the CDR3 is TGTGCCAGCAGCCGCGACAGGGCGGCGGACTATGGCTACACCTTC. It translates to CASSRDRAADYGYTF.

The genes are TRBV2 and TRBJ1-2; 11 positions match TRBD1. The germline V gene has CDR1 SNHLY and CDR2 FYNNEI. After removal of 6 bases from V and 4 bases from J, the junction contained 10 bases not matched to a gene. This CDR3 is 16 amino acids long. CDR3 DNA sequence: TGTGCCAGCAGATCGAGGGACAGGGGGGCGGGCTATGGCTACACCTTC. This translates into CASRSRDRGAGYGYTF.

The rearrangement uses TRBV11-1 and TRBJ2-7; 7 bases are shared with TRBD1. The CDR3 contains 14 residues. V dropped 5 bases and J dropped 2; count of bases not matched to a gene: 6. CDR1 and CDR2 (germline): SGHAT, FQDESV (reference sequence). CDR3 protein: CASSPWTGTYEQYF. CDR3 DNA: TGTGCCAGCAGCCCGTGGACAGGTACCTACGAGCAGTACTTC.

This sequence joins TRBV23-1 and TRBJ1-2; no clear D gene. TRBV23-1 is an ORF, and what it does is uncertain. The CDR3 runs to 14 residues. Trimming pared 4 bases from V and 11 bases from J, leaving 20 bases between. The DNA for the CDR3 is TGCGCCAGCAGTCCCCTCCGAGAGGATTCTGGGTACACCTTC. It codes for CASSPLREDSGYTF.

The chain carries TRBV19 and TRBJ2-1; 13 bases match TRBD2. Germline V lookup: CDR1 LNHDA, CDR2 SQIVND (reference sequence). The ends lost 3 bases at V and 4 bases at J; junction bases unmatched: 9. CDR3 size: 18 residues. This chain's CDR3 is CASSIDTSGGASYNEQFF. The CDR3 coding sequence is TGTGCCAGTAGTATTGATACTAGCGGGGGGGCCTCGTACAATGAGCAGTTCTTC.

The chain couples TRBV6-4 to TRBJ1-2; TRBD1 might be the D (5 bases). V lost 8 bases to trimming and J lost 2 bases, with 18 bases between them. Germline V gives CDR1 MRHNA, CDR2 SNTAGT. This CDR3 comprises 15 residues. CDR3 residues: CASLPSQGANYGYTF. The CDR3 nucleotides are TGTGCCAGCCTCCCTTCCCAGGGCGCAAACTATGGCTACACCTTC.

This sequence joins TRBV7-2 and TRBJ1-2; TRBD1 matches at 9 bases. The CDR3 totals 15 residues. Germline V lookup: CDR1 SGHTA, CDR2 FQGNSA. V lost 1 base to trimming and J lost 8 bases; unmatched junction nucleotides: 8. CDR3 DNA: TGTGCCAGCAGCTTAGGTGGGACAGGGAGGTTAGGCTACACCTTC. Translating it yields CASSLGGTGRLGYTF.

The chain combines TRBV5-4 with TRBJ1-6; D gene ambiguous. Between the trimmed V and J ends, which lost 5 bases and 4 bases, there was a span of 10 bases. This CDR3 region has 14 residues. The germline V gene has CDR1 SGHNT and CDR2 YYREEE (reference sequence). Here the CDR3 DNA reads TGTGCCAGCAGGAAAGAGGAATATAATTCACCCCTCCACTTT. Amino acids: CASRKEEYNSPLHF.

The rearrangement uses TRBV10-1 and TRBJ2-1; the D gene is possibly TRBD2 (6 bases). CDR1 is WNHNN, CDR2 SYGVQD, per germline (reference sequence). The CDR3 runs 15 residues. V was clipped by 0 bases and J by 2 bases, with 8 bases between them. This CDR3 reads CASSESGGAYNEQFF. CDR3 sequence (DNA): TGCGCCAGCAGTGAGTCCGGCGGGGCCTACAATGAGCAGTTCTTC.

J is TRBJ1-2 and V is TRBV3-1 (or the pseudogene TRBV3-2); D call uncertain. V lost 3 bases, J lost 1 base, and 6 bases lay in between. CDR1 and CDR2 (germline): LGHDT, YNNKEL (reference sequence). This CDR3 is 13 amino acids long. The CDR3 DNA sequence: TGTGCCAGCAGCCATCGGGGTAACTATGGCTACACCTTC. This translates into CASSHRGNYGYTF.

V and J are TRBV19 and TRBJ2-1; 7 nucleotides agree with TRBD2. The V and J ends lost 6 bases and 10 bases, in that order; junction bases with no gene match: 18. Germline V gene sequence: CDR1 LNHDA, CDR2 SQIVND (reference sequence). The CDR3 has 16 amino acids. CDR3 nucleotide sequence: TGTGCCAGTAGCCCCCCGACTAGCTCATCGCGGACAGAGCAGTTCTTC. It yields the protein CASSPPTSSSRTEQFF.

This chain connects TRBV7-9 to TRBJ2-1; 9 positions agree with TRBD1. V lost 4 bases to trimming and J lost 6 bases; unmatched junction nucleotides: 7. The V gene's germline CDR1 is SEHNR and CDR2 FQNEAQ (reference sequence). This CDR3 spans 15 amino acids. For the CDR3, the DNA is TGTGCCAGCAGCTCAGACAGGGGGGAAGGCAATGAGCAGTTCTTC. Translation gives CASSSDRGEGNEQFF.

V is TRBV11-1 and J is TRBJ2-4, with unresolved D. CDR1 SGHAT and CDR2 FQDESV come from the germline V gene (reference sequence). This CDR3 spans 15 amino acids. With 2 bases removed from V and 2 bases from J, the gap between germline ends came to 10 bases. The CDR3 is CASSLLTRTKNIQYF. In nucleotides, the CDR3 is TGTGCCAGCAGCTTACTCACAAGAACCAAAAACATTCAGTACTTC.